A single sample gave rise to the 11 T cell receptor beta chains below, sequenced in a study of T-cell reconstitution after alpha-beta-depleted transplantation in children. It was with unique molecular identifiers that the TCRbeta library was prepared. TCRdb re-called the PCR reads through MiXCR, storing one row per CDR3 protein. The sample lists around 410,000 distinct CDR3 sequences; 9.5% to 13% were seen once. This sample comprised PBMCs from the stem cell graft donor, obtained from the stem cell graft. Every receptor here comes from a human donor who donated a stem cell graft to a child with acute myeloid leukemia.

This clonotype has more than one count but fewer than ten. The chain carries TRBV20-1 and TRBJ2-3, with D maybe TRBD1 (5 bases). Germline CDR1 and CDR2: DFQATT and SNEGSKA (reference sequence). CDR3 length equals 16 residues. The ends were cut back, 1 base at V and 6 bases at J, with 20 bases in the middle. The CDR3 sequence is CSARGGAGHTMDTQYF. CDR3 bases: TGCAGTGCTAGAGGTGGGGCCGGACACACGATGGATACGCAGTATTTT.

This clonotype has a count of ten or more. This rearrangement joins TRBV20-1 to TRBJ2-3; a weak D match, TRBD2 (6 bases). The CDR3 is made up of 12 amino acids. The germline V gene encodes CDR1 DFQATT and CDR2 SNEGSKA (reference sequence). V lost 2 bases, J lost 9 bases, and 12 bases lay in between. This CDR3 reads CSARSPSDTQYF. CDR3 DNA: TGCAGTGCTAGATCGCCTAGCGACACGCAGTATTTT.

This clonotype was seen repeatedly, ten times or more. The DNA for the CDR3 is TGCAGTGCTAGAGGGGGCACTGAAGCTTTCTTT. Amino acid sequence: CSARGGTEAFF. The chain links TRBV20-1 to TRBJ1-1, with no clear D. The CDR3 spans 11 residues. Germline assignment: CDR1 DFQATT and CDR2 SNEGSKA (reference sequence). The V end was cut by 1 base, the J end by 4 bases, with 4 bases between.

The chain links TRBV18 to TRBJ1-4; TRBD1 agrees at 7 bases. The germline gives CDR1 KGHSH, CDR2 LQKENI. This CDR3 contains 15 residues. V shed 1 base and J 3 bases; nucleotides not matched to a gene: 2. CDR3 amino acids: CASSPQGAPNEKLFF. CDR3 bases: TGTGCCAGCTCACCACAGGGGGCTCCTAATGAAAAACTGTTTTTT.

The chain uses TRBV6-2 or TRBV6-3 and TRBJ2-1; D is unresolved. The CDR3 is 13 residues long. Germline lookup yields CDR1 MNHEY and CDR2 SVGEGT. V dropped 0 bases and J dropped 14 bases, with 14 bases sitting between them. CDR3 sequence (DNA): TGTGCCAGCAGTTACTCGGGCAGCCTCCCGGAGTTCTTC. Residues: CASSYSGSLPEFF.

In its sample, this clonotype was seen many times. CDR3 sequence: CASSSTANTGELFF. The CDR3 coding sequence is TGCGCCAGCAGCTCTACAGCGAACACCGGGGAGCTGTTTTTT. The V and J genes are TRBV5-1 and TRBJ2-2, with unresolved D. Germline assignment: CDR1 SGHRS and CDR2 YFSETQ. V was pared by 3 bases and J by 0 bases, with 6 bases between. CDR3 size: 14 residues.

The chain employs TRBV7-9 and TRBJ1-4; unclear D gene. The CDR3 is made up of 16 amino acids. V was trimmed by 4 bases and J by 6 bases, leaving 18 bases between them. Germline V gene sequence: CDR1 SEHNR, CDR2 FQNEAQ (reference sequence). CDR3 loop: CASSSLGRQSDEKLFF. CDR3 DNA: TGTGCCAGCAGCTCTTTAGGGCGCCAGTCGGATGAAAAACTGTTTTTT.

Many counts were recorded for this clonotype. The chain joins TRBV10-3 to TRBJ2-1; 7 nucleotides align to TRBD2. Germline-derived CDR1 and CDR2 are ENHRY and SYGVKD. This CDR3 contains 15 residues. V shed 5 bases, J shed 0 bases, and the junction held 4 bases outside the gene matches. The CDR3 protein is CAISLAEGSYNEQFF. CDR3 DNA: TGTGCCATCAGTCTAGCGGAGGGCTCCTACAATGAGCAGTTCTTC.

Comment on this clonotype: One junction end does not reproduce the germline sequence, and a read error may be involved. The CDR3 DNA sequence: TGTGCCAGCAGTTACGGGGCGGTAAACTTTGGCTACACCTTC. Translation gives CASSYGAVNFGYTF. The V call is TRBV6-5, the J call TRBJ1-2, with a possible D match to TRBD1 (5 bases). This CDR3 has 14 residues. Germline lookup yields CDR1 MNHEY and CDR2 SVGAGI.

This clonotype was picked up a small number of times. This chain joins TRBV6-6 and TRBJ2-7; no clear D gene. From germline, CDR1 is MNHNY and CDR2 SVGAGI (reference sequence). V was shortened by 7 bases and J by 3 bases, with 7 bases between the two germline ends. CDR3 size: 11 residues. CDR3 in DNA: TGTGCCAGCATGGGTAGCTACGAGCAGTACTTC. This translates into CASMGSYEQYF.

The gene calls are TRBV29-1 and TRBJ2-5, with D maybe TRBD1 (6 bases). Trimming pared 6 bases from V and 5 bases from J, leaving 19 bases between. Germline lookup yields CDR1 SQVTM and CDR2 ANQGSEA. The CDR3 runs 14 residues. The CDR3 nucleotides read TGCAGCGTGGAACCGGCAGGGGTCGAGGAGACCCAGTACTTC. Translated, it gives CSVEPAGVEETQYF.